The 17 T cell receptor beta chains listed next were all sequenced from one sample in a study of blood T cell repertoires in COVID-19. Generated by immunoSEQ multiplex PCR, the TCRdb table keeps only in-frame clones and is missing some. The table has more than 95,000 clones, about 83% seen once; the top ten hold over 4.5%. Sequences were obtained from peripheral blood. The receptors were gathered from a human donor in a cohort sampled during active COVID-19.

This chain joins TRBV5-1 and TRBJ2-7, with D possibly matching TRBD2 (5 bases). Germline lookup yields CDR1 SGHRS and CDR2 YFSETQ. V was cut by 0 bases and J by 6 bases, with 7 bases left in between. There are 12 residues in the CDR3. CDR3 in amino acids: CASSLEGSEQYF. The CDR3 nucleotides are TGCGCCAGCAGCTTGGAAGGGAGCGAGCAGTACTTC.

CDR3 region: CASSLYFSGRADEQFF. The CDR3 DNA reads TGTGCCAGCAGCTTATATTTTAGCGGGAGGGCCGATGAGCAGTTCTTC. This sequence joins TRBV7-2 and TRBJ2-1; 11 nucleotides align to TRBD2. Trimming cost V 2 bases and J 8 bases; bases outside gene matches: 8. The V gene's germline CDR1 is SGHTA and CDR2 FQGNSA. The CDR3 sequence is 16 residues long. The whole variable domain, remainder taken from reference TRBV7-2 and TRBJ2-1, is GAGVSQSPSNKVTEKGKDVELRCDPISGHTALYWYRQSLGQGLEFLIYFQGNSAPDKSGLPSDRFSAERTGGSVSTLTIQRTQQEDSAVYLCASSLYFSGRADEQFFGPGTRLTVL.

This chain connects TRBV2 to TRBJ1-4, with D uncertain. Deletions cut 10 bases from V and 1 base from J, with 10 bases between. The CDR3 runs 13 residues. CDR1 SNHLY and CDR2 FYNNEI come from the germline V gene. For the CDR3, the DNA is TGTGCCACCTTCTCCGGAACTAATGAAAAACTGTTTTTT. Protein: CATFSGTNEKLFF.

CDR3 loop: CATSDPTSGRAAEQYF. The CDR3 region has the DNA TGTGCCACCAGTGACCCCACTAGCGGGAGGGCCGCCGAGCAGTACTTC. The chain couples TRBV24-1 to TRBJ2-7; 13 bases are a match to TRBD2. There are 16 residues in the CDR3. Germline V gene lookup returns CDR1 KGHDR and CDR2 SFDVKD. J gave up 6 bases and V 4 bases, and 8 bases lay outside the gene matches.

This clone occurred once. The rearrangement joins TRBV4-3 to TRBJ1-1, with TRBD1 as a possible D gene (5 bases). V lost 0 bases, J lost 1 base, and 6 bases lay in between. Germline V lookup: CDR1 LGHNA, CDR2 YSLEER. The CDR3 runs to 14 residues. In DNA, the CDR3 is TGCGCCAGCAGCCAAGATCAGGGGAACACTGAAGCTTTCTTT. Translating it yields CASSQDQGNTEAFF.

The gene calls are TRBV5-1 and TRBJ2-2; D is possibly TRBD1 (5 bases). Trimming cost V 1 base and J 2 bases, with 9 bases left between them. Germline V gene sequence: CDR1 SGHRS, CDR2 YFSETQ. This CDR3 is built from 15 residues. Here the CDR3 DNA reads TGCGCCAGCAGCTTGCTCCAGGGAAACACCGGGGAGCTGTTTTTT. It is translated as CASSLLQGNTGELFF.

J is TRBJ1-2 and V is TRBV4-1; TRBD1 is a possible D gene (6 bases). V lost 4 bases and J lost 1, with 16 bases in between. The CDR3 has 16 amino acids. Germline V CDR1 and CDR2: MGHRA, YSYEKL. The CDR3 here is CASSLLDSSSNYGYTF. In nucleotides, the CDR3 is TGCGCCAGCAGCCTTCTGGACAGCAGCAGTAACTATGGCTACACCTTC.

The CDR3 bases are TGTGCCAGCAGCCCCGGCGGGGGCGCGAAGGGAAACACCATATATTTT. The encoded protein is CASSPGGGAKGNTIYF. The V gene is TRBV7-2, the J gene TRBJ1-3, with D possibly being TRBD1 (6 bases). V shed 5 bases and J shed 4 bases, with 18 bases lying between them. Germline lookup yields CDR1 SGHTA and CDR2 FQGNSA. This CDR3 contains 16 residues.

The chain is built from TRBV29-1 and TRBJ1-2; 8 bases match TRBD1. Germline values: CDR1 SQVTM, CDR2 ANQGSEA. With 8 bases clipped from V and 8 bases from J, the junction kept 19 bases outside the gene matches. The CDR3 contains 15 residues. CDR3 in amino acids: CSTRRETGDLRGYTF. Written as DNA, the CDR3 is TGCAGCACCCGAAGGGAGACAGGGGATTTGAGGGGCTACACCTTC.

This CDR3 is CASSAGHDYGYTF. CDR3 DNA: TGCGCCAGCAGCGCTGGACATGACTATGGCTACACCTTC. This chain connects TRBV5-1 to TRBJ1-2; TRBD1 might be the D (5 bases). V gave up 4 bases and J gave up 3 bases, with 10 bases separating them. Germline assignment: CDR1 SGHRS and CDR2 YFSETQ. CDR3 length equals 13 residues.

A remark on this clone: Other DNA sequences in this sample translate to the same CDR3. The chain uses TRBV18 and TRBJ1-1; TRBD1 aligns across 8 bases. Per germline, CDR1 KGHSH and CDR2 LQKENI. The CDR3 loop spans 14 amino acids. The junction had 3 bases not matched to a gene; V was cut back by 6 bases and J by 0 bases. CDR3 sequence: CASSPDRVNTEAFF. The CDR3 nucleotides are TGTGCCAGCTCCCCGGACAGGGTGAACACTGAAGCTTTCTTT.

The CDR3 sequence: CASRMPGLNYEQYF. CDR3 sequence (DNA): TGTGCCAGCAGGATGCCGGGACTCAACTACGAGCAGTACTTC. The V and J genes are TRBV27 and TRBJ2-7, with a possible D match to TRBD2 (6 bases). The CDR3 runs to 14 residues. The V gene lost 6 bases and the J gene lost 3 bases, with 15 bases spanning the gap. CDR1 is MNHEY, CDR2 SMNVEV, per germline (reference sequence).

The chain recombines TRBV6-2 or TRBV6-3 with TRBJ1-1, with 7 bases identical to TRBD1. Germline lookup yields CDR1 MNHEY and CDR2 SVGEGT. The CDR3 totals 13 residues. V shed 5 bases and J 1 base; nucleotides not matched to a gene: 1. The CDR3 DNA reads TGTGCCAGCAGTCGACAGGGGAACACTGAAGCTTTCTTT. This codes for CASSRQGNTEAFF.

CDR3 sequence (DNA): TGTGCCAGTAGTATTTACAGGGGGCATTCCAATGAGCAGTTCTTC. Its translation is CASSIYRGHSNEQFF. This rearrangement joins TRBV19 to TRBJ2-1; 9 positions match TRBD1. The germline V gene has CDR1 LNHDA and CDR2 SQIVND (reference sequence). The CDR3 loop spans 15 amino acids. After removal of 3 bases from V and 6 bases from J, the junction contained 6 bases not matched to a gene. The full variable domain, in which reference TRBV19 and TRBJ2-1 provide the parts outside the CDR3, is DGGITQSPKYLFRKEGQNVTLSCEQNLNHDAMYWYRQDPGQGLRLIYYSQIVNDFQKGDIAEGYSVSREKKESFPLTVTSAQKNPTAFYLCASSIYRGHSNEQFFGPGTRLTVL.

V gene TRBV4-1 combines with J gene TRBJ2-7; tentatively, D is TRBD1 (5 bases). From germline, CDR1 is MGHRA and CDR2 YSYEKL. With 0 bases removed from V and 5 bases from J, the gap between germline ends came to 11 bases. The CDR3 loop spans 14 amino acids. The CDR3 spells CASSQDRGRDEQYF. CDR3 DNA: TGCGCCAGCAGCCAAGATAGGGGCAGAGACGAGCAGTACTTC.

CDR3 sequence (DNA): TGCGCCAGCAGCCCCTTTAAAGGCGGGAGGGCGTATGGGGCAGATACGCAGTATTTT. Its protein is CASSPFKGGRAYGADTQYF. The chain joins TRBV4-3 to TRBJ2-3; 9 positions agree with TRBD2. Germline loops: CDR1 LGHNA, CDR2 YSLEER. With 4 bases clipped from V and 4 bases from J, the junction kept 18 bases outside the gene matches. This CDR3 comprises 19 residues.

J is TRBJ2-7 and V is TRBV28, with 7 nucleotides matching TRBD2. Germline V lookup: CDR1 MDHEN, CDR2 SYDVKM. This CDR3 is built from 13 residues. V lost 3 bases to trimming and J lost 3 bases; unmatched junction nucleotides: 2. CDR3 DNA sequence: TGTGCCAGCAGTTTCTCTAGCGGCTACGAGCAGTACTTC. This gives the protein CASSFSSGYEQYF.